This T cell receptor beta chain was documented in a study of a mutant IDH1 vaccine in newly diagnosed glioma. Study details: Treated patients were roughly 60% male, about 38% female, mean age about 43 years. Beforehand, treatment had been radiotherapy, temozolomide, or both; the majority received both. Study-wide results and limits: Altogether, about 93% of patients exhibited vaccine-induced immune responses.

About this clone: Its antigen remains unknown.

Germline CDR1 reads GTSNPN; CDR2 reads SVGIG (reference sequence). The CDR3 runs 17 residues. V was cut by 4 bases and J by 0 bases, with 16 bases left in between. Sequenced by immunoSEQ multiplex PCR; TCRdb stores in-frame clones only, minus some. Here the sample spans nearly 55,000 clones, around 84% being singletons. Time point: week 35, safety follow-up. With topical imiquimod, each dose of the vaccine consisted of 300 ug of mutant IDH1 20-mer peptide. The input for sequencing was PBMCs, taken from a glioma patient whose treatment included an IDH1 peptide vaccine. The TCR comes from a woman under 30 with glioma. The V call is TRBV30, the J call TRBJ1-6, with D hard to call. CDR3 coding DNA: TGTGCCTGGAAGGAAGGACTTTTTAACTCCTATAATTCACCCCTCCACTTT. Translation gives CAWKEGLFNSYNSPLHF.